This record looks at one T cell receptor beta chain sequence and its context. Antigen unknown. V was clipped by 2 bases and J by 5 bases, with 17 bases between them. CDR3 length: 15 amino acids. Germline-derived CDR1 and CDR2 are SGHDT and YYEEEE. This record comes from a study of shared clonotypes between healthy human individuals. Study-wide results and caveats: The study found lower generation probabilities in non-shared clonotypes than in those shared by all four donors.

Profiling relied on immunoSEQ multiplex PCR, and the TCRdb table lists in-frame clones only, not all of them. The top ten hold roughly 1% of the sample, which has some 1,900,000 clones, about 95% seen once. It was CD45RO-negative cells, positively selected for CCR7, that made up naive CD8 cells, with terminally differentiated effector memory CD45RA+ cells excluded. The clonotype comes from a man aged 18 to 35 in good health. The sequenced material came from naive CD8+ T cells sorted from blood. The rearrangement joins TRBV5-6 to TRBJ2-7; perhaps D is TRBD1 or TRBD2 (7 bases each). The CDR3 protein is CASSFPGEGAHEQYF. CDR3 nucleotide sequence: TGTGCCAGCAGCTTCCCCGGGGAGGGGGCCCACGAGCAGTACTTC.